The 20 T cell receptor beta chains below were found in one sample sequenced in a study of blood T cell repertoires in COVID-19. The protocol was immunoSEQ multiplex PCR, while the TCRdb copy is restricted to in-frame clones and leaves out a portion. The table shows over 250,000 clones, with about 92% occurring only once. Sequencing was performed on PBMCs or T cells enriched from blood (not recorded which). The source of these receptors is a man between 60 and 75 years old who had recovered from COVID-19.

The genes are TRBV30 and TRBJ1-3, with 8 bases lining up with TRBD1. The CDR3 contains 15 residues. V shed 6 bases and J 7 bases; nucleotides not matched to a gene: 14. Per the germline V gene, CDR1 is GTSNPN and CDR2 is SVGIG (reference sequence). This chain's CDR3 is CACLEAGQGRNTIYF. The CDR3 DNA sequence: TGTGCCTGTCTCGAGGCCGGACAGGGCCGCAACACCATATATTTT.

CDR3 DNA sequence: TGTGCCAGCAGGACTAGCGGGGACAATGAGCAGTTCTTC. Translation gives CASRTSGDNEQFF. The chain has TRBV11-2 and TRBJ2-1; 11 bases line up with TRBD2. The CDR3 extends over 13 amino acids. CDR1 is SGHAT and CDR2 is FQNNGV in the germline V gene. V dropped 6 bases and J dropped 5; count of bases not matched to a gene: 0.

This clone was seen more than once but under ten times. The chain links TRBV12-3 or TRBV12-4 to TRBJ1-1; 10 nucleotides align to TRBD1. This CDR3 is 13 amino acids long. V was pared by 3 bases and J by 11 bases, with 6 bases of the junction left unmatched. The CDR3 here is CASSFGTGVRAFF. The DNA of the CDR3 is TGTGCCAGCAGTTTTGGGACAGGGGTACGTGCTTTCTTT.

This chain links TRBV28 with TRBJ1-4, with 10 bases lining up with TRBD1. The trim removed 7 bases at V and 7 bases at J, leaving 9 bases unmatched. This CDR3 is 15 amino acids long. Germline V gene data show CDR1 as MDHEN and CDR2 as SYDVKM. Written as DNA, the CDR3 is TGTGCCAGCACCCCCTCAGGGACAGGGGTTGAAAAACTGTTTTTT. Translation: CASTPSGTGVEKLFF.

The gene calls are TRBV27 and TRBJ2-3, with 10 bases aligning to TRBD1. Germline V gene sequence: CDR1 MNHEY, CDR2 SMNVEV (reference sequence). CDR3 size: 15 residues. V gave up 6 bases and J gave up 1 base; unmatched junction bases: 4. The chain's CDR3 is CASREGTGGTDTQYF. CDR3 coding DNA: TGTGCCAGCAGAGAGGGGACAGGGGGCACAGATACGCAGTATTTT.

The V and J genes are TRBV2 and TRBJ1-1; D ambiguous. The germline CDR1 and CDR2 sequences are SNHLY and FYNNEI. V lost 8 bases and J lost 4, with 11 bases in between. The CDR3 is 12 residues long. The DNA for the CDR3 is TGTGCCAGCGGGAGGTTGGGCACTGAAGCTTTCTTT. The encoded protein is CASGRLGTEAFF.

The rearrangement joins TRBV29-1 to TRBJ1-1, with 10 bases that match TRBD1. The V segment lost 4 bases and the J segment 4 bases; nucleotides outside the gene matches: 3. The CDR3 length is 13 residues. Germline V gene data show CDR1 as SQVTM and CDR2 as ANQGSEA. The CDR3 coding sequence is TGCAGCGTTGGGTGGACAGGGGGCACTGAAGCTTTCTTT. Amino acid sequence: CSVGWTGGTEAFF. The full variable domain, its missing parts supplied by reference TRBV29-1 and TRBJ1-1, is SAVISQKPSRDICQRGTSLTIQCQVDSQVTMMFWYRQQPGQSLTLIATANQGSEATYESGFVIDKFPISRPNLTFSTLTVSNMSPEDSSIYLCSVGWTGGTEAFFGQGTRLTVV.

The chain is built from TRBV6-5 and TRBJ1-2; tentatively, D is TRBD1 (6 bases). The CDR3 covers 13 residues. Germline CDR1 MNHEY, CDR2 SVGAGI. V gave up 6 bases and J gave up 4 bases, with 12 bases separating them. CDR3 in amino acids: CASRPRGAYGYTF. The CDR3 DNA reads as TGTGCCAGCAGGCCGCGGGGGGCCTATGGCTACACCTTC.

The V gene is TRBV2, the J gene TRBJ2-5; TRBD1 matches at 11 bases. The length of the CDR3 is 14 residues. Trimming removed 4 bases from V and 5 bases from J; junction bases left unmatched: 3. Germline CDR1 is SNHLY and CDR2 is FYNNEI. The CDR3 region is CASSGDRGKETQYF. In nucleotides, the CDR3 is TGTGCCAGCAGTGGGGACAGGGGGAAGGAGACCCAGTACTTC.

CDR3: CATSRDSRQGDQPQHF. For the CDR3, the DNA is TGTGCCACCAGCAGAGATTCCCGTCAGGGTGATCAGCCCCAGCATTTT. The J gene is TRBJ1-5, the V gene TRBV15; a possible D gene is TRBD1 (5 bases). This CDR3 is 16 amino acids long. CDR1 and CDR2 from the germline V gene are LNHNV and YYDKDF (reference sequence). V dropped 0 bases and J dropped 5 bases, with 14 bases sitting between them.

J is TRBJ2-7 and V is TRBV28; TRBD1 might be the D (6 bases). The V gene's germline CDR1 is MDHEN and CDR2 SYDVKM. The CDR3 length is 13 residues. V dropped 6 bases and J dropped 3 bases, with 12 bases sitting between them. The CDR3 DNA is TGTGCCAGCAGCCTTGCACAGGGCTACGAGCAGTACTTC. Protein product: CASSLAQGYEQYF.

The genes are TRBV7-2 and TRBJ2-5; D is ambiguous. This CDR3 is built from 13 residues. Germline loops: CDR1 SGHTA, CDR2 FQGNSA. With 5 bases removed from V and 0 bases from J, the gap between germline ends came to 7 bases. The CDR3 sequence is CASSPSYQETQYF. The CDR3 region has the DNA TGTGCCAGCAGCCCAAGCTACCAAGAGACCCAGTACTTC. Variable domain in full (rest from reference TRBV7-2 and TRBJ2-5): GAGVSQSPSNKVTEKGKDVELRCDPISGHTALYWYRQSLGQGLEFLIYFQGNSAPDKSGLPSDRFSAERTGGSVSTLTIQRTQQEDSAVYLCASSPSYQETQYFGPGTRLLVL.

This chain joins TRBV18 and TRBJ2-1; 7 positions match TRBD1. Trimming cost V 5 bases and J 6 bases; bases outside gene matches: 7. CDR3 size: 14 residues. CDR1 is KGHSH, CDR2 LQKENI, per germline. CDR3 sequence (DNA): TGTGCCAGCTCAAGACAGGGCCCGGGCAATGAGCAGTTCTTC. This encodes CASSRQGPGNEQFF.

V usage is TRBV6-2 or TRBV6-3 and J usage is TRBJ2-7; D not resolved. The V end was cut by 6 bases, the J end by 3 bases, with 9 bases between. This CDR3 spans 12 amino acids. CDR1 MNHEY and CDR2 SVGEGT come from the germline V gene. CDR3 sequence reads: CASSPIYYEQYF. For the CDR3, the DNA is TGTGCCAGCAGCCCAATATACTACGAGCAGTACTTC.

The rearrangement links TRBV19 to TRBJ1-6; D possibly corresponds to TRBD1 (6 bases). V lost 3 bases, J lost 8 bases, and 11 bases lay in between. Germline CDR1 and CDR2: LNHDA and SQIVND (reference sequence). The CDR3 is 14 amino acids. The CDR3 protein is CASSMGGAYSPLHF. Here the CDR3 DNA reads TGTGCCAGTAGTATGGGGGGGGCTTATTCACCCCTCCACTTT.

The V gene is TRBV3-1 (or the pseudogene TRBV3-2), the J gene TRBJ2-2; TRBD2 agrees at 8 bases. V lost 2 bases and J lost 1; bases outside the gene matches: 3. Germline CDR1 reads LGHDT; CDR2 reads YNNKEL (reference sequence). The CDR3 length is 16 residues. The CDR3 protein is CASSQQAGVNTGELFF. The CDR3 nucleotides read TGTGCCAGCAGCCAACAAGCGGGAGTGAACACCGGGGAGCTGTTTTTT.

The chain employs TRBV29-1 and TRBJ2-1; weak D call: TRBD1 (6 bases). The V end lost 2 bases, the J end lost 7 bases, and 21 bases lay between the germline ends. The CDR3 is 16 residues long. The germline V gene encodes CDR1 SQVTM and CDR2 ANQGSEA. The CDR3 here is CSVEFRQGPPRNEQFF. CDR3 DNA: TGCAGCGTTGAATTTCGGCAGGGGCCCCCTAGGAATGAGCAGTTCTTC.

The chain has TRBV3-1 (or the pseudogene TRBV3-2) and TRBJ1-3; no clear D. CDR3 length: 17 amino acids. The V and J ends lost 4 bases and 0 bases respectively, with 16 bases between them. Germline lookup yields CDR1 LGHDT and CDR2 YNNKEL (reference sequence). The chain's CDR3 is CASSPETLAFSGNTIYF. The CDR3, as DNA: TGTGCCAGCAGCCCGGAGACACTAGCCTTCTCTGGAAACACCATATATTTT.

This clone was detected once. This rearrangement joins TRBV5-1 to TRBJ2-1, with D maybe TRBD2 (6 bases). This CDR3 is 13 amino acids long. The germline V gene encodes CDR1 SGHRS and CDR2 YFSETQ. Trimming pared 2 bases from V and 9 bases from J, leaving 12 bases between. CDR3 coding DNA: TGCGCCAGCAGCTTTGAAACTAGCTTTGAGCAGTTCTTC. Protein: CASSFETSFEQFF.

The chain recombines TRBV6-5 with TRBJ2-3, with D perhaps matching TRBD2 (6 bases). V dropped 5 bases and J dropped 0 bases, with 12 bases sitting between them. CDR3 length: 15 residues. Germline V lookup: CDR1 MNHEY, CDR2 SVGAGI. CDR3 nucleotide sequence: TGTGCCAGCAGTACTAGCTCCCGTAGCACAGATACGCAGTATTTT. This codes for CASSTSSRSTDTQYF.